This T cell receptor (beta chain) stems from a study of cytomegalovirus exposure and HLA in healthy donors. Notes on the study in general: Association of a missense DCLRE1C variant with TCR beta V- and J-gene trimming was reported in a later analysis. Productive rates of about 87% or about 30% were seen for most TCR beta V segments in an earlier analysis.

A remark on this clone: Its antigen remains unknown.

CDR1 and CDR2 from the germline V gene are SGHNT and YYREEE (reference sequence). Germline trimming cut 0 bases from V and 1 base from J; bases unmatched to any gene: 3. The CDR3 is 15 amino acids. The PCR contained 60 Vbeta and 13 Jbeta primers. As originally analysed: Among the unique TCR beta chains that a later analysis counted, 70 million to 85 million in all, about 10 million were shared. Profiling relied on immunoSEQ multiplex PCR, and the TCRdb table lists in-frame clones only, not all of them. V, J and clone size reflect that table, while D and trimming were determined from the DNA. The sample table sets out some 130,000 clones.

The receptor was derived from a woman in her thirties or forties in good health and CMV-seronegative. The J gene is TRBJ2-5, the V gene TRBV5-4; TRBD2 matches at 7 bases. Sequenced: PBMCs. CDR3 protein: CASSLAAGPQETQYF. CDR3 in DNA: TGTGCCAGCAGCTTGGCAGCGGGGCCCCAAGAGACCCAGTACTTC.